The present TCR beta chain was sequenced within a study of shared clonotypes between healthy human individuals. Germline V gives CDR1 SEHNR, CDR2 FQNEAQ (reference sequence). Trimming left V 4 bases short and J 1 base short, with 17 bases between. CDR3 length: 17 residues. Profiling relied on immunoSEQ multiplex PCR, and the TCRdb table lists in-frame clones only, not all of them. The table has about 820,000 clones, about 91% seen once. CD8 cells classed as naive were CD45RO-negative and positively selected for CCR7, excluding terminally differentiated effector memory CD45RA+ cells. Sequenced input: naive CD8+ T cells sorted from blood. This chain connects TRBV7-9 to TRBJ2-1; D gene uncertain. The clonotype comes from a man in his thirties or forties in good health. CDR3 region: CASSSPRGEPSYNEQFF. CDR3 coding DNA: TGTGCCAGCAGCTCCCCGCGTGGCGAGCCATCCTACAATGAGCAGTTCTTC.